These T cell receptor beta chains were read from a single sample in a study of blood T cell repertoires in COVID-19. This table comes from immunoSEQ multiplex PCR, and its TCRdb copy is limited to in-frame clones, with some not included. This repertoire shows 200,000 or so clones, 88% found once; its top ten account for 2.7%. The sequenced sample was peripheral blood. The receptor source for this set is a woman aged 55-69 years with acute or convalescent COVID-19. Both conserved end residues are part of each CDR3. Fields, in order: D gene, V gene, clone size, J gene, CDR3 protein, CDR3 DNA. A D gene is named only where the DNA matches it firmly. Rows give clone size only sometimes, using once, few, many, or a class for an expanded clone.

>TRBD1|TRBV5-5|once|TRBJ1-5
CASSPWDSGNQPQHF
TGTGCCAGCAGCCCCTGGGACAGTGGCAATCAGCCCCAGCATTTT
>NA|TRBV6-6|NA|TRBJ1-1
CASTKGGTEAFF
TGTGCCAGCACCAAAGGAGGGACTGAAGCTTTCTTT
>NA|TRBV5-4|NA|TRBJ1-2
CASSRPPGASGYTF
TGTGCCAGCAGCCGACCCCCAGGGGCCTCTGGCTACACCTTC
>TRBD1|TRBV5-1|NA|TRBJ1-6
CASSLAGQTNSPLHF
TGCGCCAGCAGCTTGGCGGGACAGACTAATTCACCCCTCCACTTT
>TRBD1|TRBV9|NA|TRBJ1-2
CASSPRQGGVYGYTF
TGTGCCAGCAGCCCCAGACAGGGGGGAGTCTATGGCTACACCTTC
>TRBD2|TRBV11-3|NA|TRBJ2-7
CASSSGLAGVGEQYF
TGTGCCAGCAGCTCGGGACTAGCGGGGGTGGGCGAGCAGTACTTC
>NA|TRBV5-1|NA|TRBJ2-7
CASSLGGRSSYEQYF
TGCGCCAGCAGCTTGGGGGGGCGGAGTTCCTACGAGCAGTACTTC
>NA|TRBV7-6|NA|TRBJ2-5
CASSFIPGNQETQYF
TGTGCCAGCAGCTTCATCCCAGGGAACCAAGAGACCCAGTACTTC
>TRBD1|TRBV7-9|NA|TRBJ1-5
CASSWGPDRDQPQHF
TGTGCCAGCAGCTGGGGACCGGACAGGGATCAGCCCCAGCATTTT
>TRBD1|TRBV30|NA|TRBJ1-1
CAWRGLDRYTEAFF
TGTGCCTGGAGGGGGCTGGACAGGTACACTGAAGCTTTCTTT
>NA|TRBV11-2|NA|TRBJ2-2
CASSFSYTGELFF
TGTGCCAGCAGCTTTAGTTACACCGGGGAGCTGTTTTTT
>TRBD2|TRBV28|NA|TRBJ2-1
CASSIGLAVYNEQFF
TGTGCCAGCAGTATCGGACTAGCGGTCTACAATGAGCAGTTCTTC
>TRBD1|TRBV27|NA|TRBJ2-1
CASSSLTGRSEQFF
TGTGCCAGCAGTTCTTTGACAGGGCGGAGTGAGCAGTTCTTC
>NA|TRBV30|NA|TRBJ1-5
CAWSVGGGRGQPQHF
TGTGCCTGGAGTGTAGGGGGGGGAAGAGGTCAGCCCCAGCATTTT
>NA|TRBV5-4|NA|TRBJ1-5
CASSLDGTQNQPQHF
TGTGCCAGCAGCTTAGACGGGACACAAAATCAGCCCCAGCATTTT
>NA|TRBV4-1|many|TRBJ1-5
CASSQDWTAHQPQHF
TGCGCCAGCAGCCAAGATTGGACAGCCCATCAGCCCCAGCATTTT
>TRBD1|TRBV6-5|once|TRBJ2-7
CASSSPRDRAYEQYF
TGTGCCAGCAGTTCCCCCCGGGACAGGGCCTACGAGCAGTACTTC
>TRBD2|TRBV3-1/TRBV3-2|few|TRBJ2-1
CASSHLPGLGGYGQFF
TGTGCCAGCAGCCACCTCCCGGGACTAGGGGGGTATGGGCAGTTCTTC
>NA|TRBV28|once|TRBJ1-1
CATQFISGHEAFF
TGTGCCACCCAGTTTATATCAGGGCATGAAGCTTTCTTT
>TRBD1|TRBV19|NA|TRBJ1-5
CATTGGYNQPQHF
TGTGCGACGACAGGGGGGTACAATCAGCCCCAGCATTTT
>NA|TRBV5-4|NA|TRBJ1-3
CASSLAQGNTIYF
TGTGCCAGCAGCTTGGCCCAGGGAAACACCATATATTTT
>TRBD1|TRBV10-1|NA|TRBJ2-7
CASSPRQGTYEQYF
TGCGCCAGCAGTCCCCGACAGGGAACCTACGAGCAGTACTTC
>NA|TRBV7-9|few|TRBJ2-7
CASSPLARQYF
TGTGCCAGCAGCCCCCTGGCTAGGCAGTACTTC
>TRBD1|TRBV19|NA|TRBJ2-7
CASSIVAGGSNEQYF
TGTGCCAGTAGTATAGTTGCAGGGGGAAGTAATGAGCAGTACTTC
>TRBD2|TRBV24-1|NA|TRBJ2-3
CATSDSGTIRGGDTQYF
TGTGCCACCAGTGACTCCGGGACTATCCGGGGAGGGGATACGCAGTATTTT
>TRBD1|TRBV11-1|NA|TRBJ1-2
CASSQWTGSSGYTF
TGTGCCAGCAGCCAATGGACAGGGAGCAGTGGCTACACCTTC
>TRBD1|TRBV15|NA|TRBJ2-1
CATSSEDPEDRGLNEQFF
TGTGCCACCAGCAGTGAAGACCCGGAGGACAGGGGGCTAAATGAGCAGTTCTTC
>NA|TRBV4-1|few|TRBJ1-4
CASSQAGGPKRLFF
TGCGCCAGCAGCCAAGCTGGGGGCCCCAAACGACTGTTTTTT